This T cell receptor (beta chain) originates from a study of chemoradiotherapy in HPV16-positive cancers. Note on this clone: Its target is unknown.

With 2 bases removed from V and 0 bases from J, the gap between germline ends came to 8 bases. CDR1 and CDR2 from the germline V gene are LNHNV and YYDKDF (reference sequence). The CDR3 loop spans 15 amino acids. Study results and limitations: In HPV16-positive patients, HPV-responsive T-cell expansion tracked better recurrence-free survival.

Profiled with immunoSEQ multiplex PCR; TCRdb holds only in-frame clones, not every one. Among tens of thousands of clones, around nine tenths were seen once, and the ten largest hold 4.2%. This sequence was found in a human donor with HPV-associated anogenital cancer. The chain couples TRBV15 to TRBJ1-5, with D possibly matching TRBD1 (5 bases). This specimen consisted of blood, obtained from a patient who underwent chemoradiotherapy. CDR3 nucleotides: TGTGCCACCAGCAGAAGGGACTATAGCAATCAGCCCCAGCATTTT. This encodes CATSRRDYSNQPQHF.